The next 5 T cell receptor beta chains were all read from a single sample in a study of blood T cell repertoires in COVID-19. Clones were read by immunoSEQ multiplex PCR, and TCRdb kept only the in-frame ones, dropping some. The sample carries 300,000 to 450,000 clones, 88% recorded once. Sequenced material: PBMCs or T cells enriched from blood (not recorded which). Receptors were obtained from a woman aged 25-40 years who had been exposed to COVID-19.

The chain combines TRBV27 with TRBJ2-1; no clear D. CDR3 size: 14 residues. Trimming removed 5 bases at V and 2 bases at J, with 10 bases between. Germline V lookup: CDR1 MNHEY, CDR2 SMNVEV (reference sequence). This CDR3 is CASSPRRAYNEQFF. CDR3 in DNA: TGTGCCAGCAGTCCCCGGAGAGCCTACAATGAGCAGTTCTTC.

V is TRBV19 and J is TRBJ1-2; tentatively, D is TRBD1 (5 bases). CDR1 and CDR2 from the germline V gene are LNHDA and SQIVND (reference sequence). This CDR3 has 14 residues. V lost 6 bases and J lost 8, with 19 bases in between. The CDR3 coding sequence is TGTGCCAGTAGACCCGGGACTGCTCGTTGGGGCTACACCTTC. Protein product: CASRPGTARWGYTF.

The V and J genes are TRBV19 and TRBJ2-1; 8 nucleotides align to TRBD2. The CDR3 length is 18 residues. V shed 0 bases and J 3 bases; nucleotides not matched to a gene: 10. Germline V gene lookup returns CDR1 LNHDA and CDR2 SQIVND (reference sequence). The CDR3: CASSIDPLRAGVYNEQFF. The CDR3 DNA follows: TGTGCCAGTAGTATAGATCCCCTTAGAGCGGGAGTCTACAATGAGCAGTTCTTC.

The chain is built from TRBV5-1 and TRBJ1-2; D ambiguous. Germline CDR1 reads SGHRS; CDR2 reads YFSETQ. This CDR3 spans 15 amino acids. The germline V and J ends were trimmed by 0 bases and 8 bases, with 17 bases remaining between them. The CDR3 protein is CASSLGGKVLVGYTF. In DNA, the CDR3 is TGCGCCAGCAGCTTGGGAGGAAAGGTTCTGGTCGGCTACACCTTC.

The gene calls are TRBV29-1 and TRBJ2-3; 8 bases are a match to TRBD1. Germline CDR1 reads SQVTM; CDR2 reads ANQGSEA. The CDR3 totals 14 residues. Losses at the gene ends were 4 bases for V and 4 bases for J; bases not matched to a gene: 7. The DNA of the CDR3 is TGCAGCGTTGCCGGGAACAGGGGGGCAGATACGCAGTATTTT. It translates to CSVAGNRGADTQYF.